The rows below give T cell receptor beta chains drawn from one sample of a study of shared clonotypes between healthy human individuals. Libraries were prepared by immunoSEQ multiplex PCR; TCRdb keeps only in-frame clonotypes and omits some of them. The sample lists millions of clones, about 95% occurring once. What was sequenced was naive CD8+ T cells sorted from blood. These receptors were obtained from a man younger than 30 in good health. CDR3s include the opening cysteine and the closing phenylalanine or tryptophan. The D gene is left open where the match is weak. The listing skips clone size in some rows; elsewhere it reads once, few, many or a size class.

size	J	V	D	CDR3	DNA
.	TRBJ1-2	TRBV10-3	TRBD1	CAISITGDDGYTF	TGTGCCATCAGTATAACAGGGGATGATGGCTACACCTTC
.	TRBJ2-1	TRBV13	.	CASSPGYGSGNEQFF	TGTGCCAGCAGCCCGGGTTACGGGAGTGGGAATGAGCAGTTCTTC
.	TRBJ2-5	TRBV30	.	CAWSVSSPETQYF	TGTGCCTGGAGTGTCAGTAGCCCGGAGACCCAGTACTTC
.	TRBJ2-5	TRBV4-3	.	CASSLQRGSGETQYF	TGCGCCAGCAGCCTCCAGAGGGGGAGTGGAGAGACCCAGTACTTC
.	TRBJ2-1	TRBV27	.	CASKLVGDPEQFF	TGTGCCAGCAAACTCGTTGGGGACCCCGAGCAGTTCTTC
.	TRBJ2-7	TRBV7-9	.	CASSFAQDPYEQYF	TGTGCCAGCAGCTTTGCACAGGACCCCTACGAGCAGTACTTC
once	TRBJ2-2	TRBV5-1	.	CASSLALSTGELFF	TGCGCCAGCAGCTTGGCCCTTTCGACGGGGGAGCTGTTTTTT
once	TRBJ2-7	TRBV4-3	.	CASSLRELPFYEQYF	TGCGCCAGCAGCCTCCGGGAATTACCTTTTTACGAGCAGTACTTC
.	TRBJ2-1	TRBV6-5	TRBD2	CASSYGTSGYNEQFF	TGTGCCAGCAGTTACGGGACTAGCGGGTACAATGAGCAGTTCTTC
.	TRBJ2-5	TRBV25-1	TRBD2	CASESGIQETQYF	TGTGCCAGCGAGAGCGGGATTCAGGAGACCCAGTACTTC
.	TRBJ1-1	TRBV10-2	.	CASSESSLNTEAFF	TGCGCCAGCAGTGAGTCCAGCTTGAACACTGAAGCTTTCTTT
few	TRBJ1-1	TRBV6-5	.	CASSYSGENTEAFF	TGTGCCAGCAGTTACTCGGGGGAGAACACTGAAGCTTTCTTT
.	TRBJ2-7	TRBV6-5	TRBD2	CASSYSSGSTSYEQYF	TGTGCCAGCAGTTACTCTAGCGGGAGTACTTCTTACGAGCAGTACTTC
once	TRBJ2-1	TRBV7-9	TRBD2	CASSPTSGRPHEQFF	TGTGCCAGCAGCCCCACTAGCGGGAGACCCCATGAGCAGTTCTTC
.	TRBJ2-2	TRBV7-7	.	CASSLRFSGELFF	TGTGCTAGCAGCTTAAGGTTTTCCGGGGAGCTGTTTTTT
.	TRBJ2-7	TRBV9	.	CASSTDSYEQYF	TGTGCCAGCAGCACAGACTCCTACGAGCAGTACTTC
.	TRBJ2-5	TRBV2	TRBD2	CASSYGLAGVGETQYF	TGTGCCAGCAGTTATGGACTAGCGGGAGTCGGGGAGACCCAGTACTTC
.	TRBJ1-1	TRBV29-1	.	CSEGARGNTEAFF	TGCAGCGAAGGTGCCAGAGGGAACACTGAAGCTTTCTTT
.	TRBJ2-2	TRBV4-3	TRBD2	CASSHLAGPHQVTGELFF	TGCGCCAGCAGCCACCTAGCGGGTCCCCACCAGGTCACCGGGGAGCTGTTTTTT
.	TRBJ2-5	TRBV5-4	.	CASTMDSYQETQYF	TGTGCCAGCACCATGGATTCGTACCAAGAGACCCAGTACTTC
.	TRBJ2-7	TRBV7-9	TRBD2	CASSLALSSGPLEQYF	TGTGCCAGCAGCTTAGCGCTGTCTAGCGGGCCCCTAGAGCAGTACTTC
.	TRBJ2-7	TRBV27	TRBD1	CASSLSTGGNYEQYF	TGTGCCAGCAGTTTATCGACAGGGGGTAACTACGAGCAGTACTTC
.	TRBJ2-7	TRBV5-4	TRBD1	CASSTRDSLYEQYF	TGTGCCAGCAGCACCCGGGACAGCCTTTACGAGCAGTACTTC
.	TRBJ1-2	TRBV7-9	.	CASTQSTSNYGYTF	TGTGCCAGCACCCAATCTACGTCTAACTATGGCTACACCTTC
.	TRBJ2-5	TRBV27	TRBD1	CASSLLTGGEETQYF	TGTGCCAGCAGTTTATTGACAGGGGGGGAAGAGACCCAGTACTTC
.	TRBJ2-5	TRBV4-3	TRBD2	CASSQDWPSGDQETQYF	TGCGCCAGCAGCCAAGATTGGCCTAGCGGAGATCAAGAGACCCAGTACTTC
.	TRBJ2-7	TRBV6-5	.	CASSPPGAIYEQYF	TGTGCCAGCAGCCCACCCGGGGCAATCTACGAGCAGTACTTC
.	TRBJ1-1	TRBV2	TRBD1	CASSPGQGARGTEAFF	TGTGCCAGCAGTCCGGGACAGGGGGCGCGGGGCACTGAAGCTTTCTTT
.	TRBJ1-2	TRBV29-1	TRBD1	CSADRGREDGYTF	TGCAGCGCGGACAGGGGGAGGGAGGATGGCTACACCTTC
.	TRBJ2-5	TRBV15	.	CATSDLGGQETQYF	TGTGCCACCAGCGATTTAGGGGGCCAAGAGACCCAGTACTTC
.	TRBJ2-5	TRBV2	TRBD2	CASSETAGLQETQYF	TGTGCCAGCAGTGAAACAGCGGGGCTCCAAGAGACCCAGTACTTC
.	TRBJ1-2	TRBV4-1	.	CASSQDSQAPGYTF	TGCGCCAGCAGCCAAGACTCACAGGCCCCTGGCTACACCTTC
.	TRBJ2-3	TRBV5-8	.	CASSLGSASTDTQYF	TGTGCCAGCAGCTTGGGATCCGCTAGCACAGATACGCAGTATTTT
.	TRBJ2-1	TRBV5-6	TRBD2	CASSSGTSATNDNEQFF	TGTGCCAGCAGCTCTGGGACTAGCGCGACAAACGACAATGAGCAGTTCTTC
.	TRBJ1-6	TRBV28	.	CASGEYNSPLHF	TGTGCCTCAGGCGAGTATAATTCACCCCTCCACTTT
.	TRBJ2-5	TRBV4-1	.	CASSQVQIQETQYF	TGCGCCAGCAGCCAAGTCCAAATACAAGAGACCCAGTACTTC
.	TRBJ1-3	TRBV30	.	CAWSKGSSGNTIYF	TGTGCCTGGAGTAAGGGGTCCTCTGGAAACACCATATATTTT
.	TRBJ1-1	TRBV9	.	CASSVASTGRGTEAFF	TGTGCCAGCAGCGTAGCTTCCACAGGGCGGGGCACTGAAGCTTTCTTT
.	TRBJ2-1	TRBV6-6	TRBD2	CASSSSGTRGFDEQFF	TGTGCCAGCAGTTCCTCCGGGACTAGAGGTTTTGATGAGCAGTTCTTC
.	TRBJ2-3	TRBV9	TRBD2	CASSVLSGSADTQYF	TGTGCCAGCAGCGTCCTTAGCGGGAGTGCAGATACGCAGTATTTT
.	TRBJ1-2	TRBV19	.	CATLGIAGGGYTF	TGTGCCACCCTGGGAATAGCGGGGGGCGGCTACACCTTC
.	TRBJ2-2	TRBV30	.	CGLDSATRNTGELFF	TGTGGCCTGGATAGCGCAACAAGGAACACCGGGGAGCTGTTTTTT
.	TRBJ2-6	TRBV27	.	CASSSLGVTGANVLTF	TGTGCCAGCAGTTCTCTGGGAGTAACTGGGGCCAACGTCCTGACTTTC
.	TRBJ2-3	TRBV6-1	TRBD2	CASSLGLAGTQYF	TGTGCCAGCAGCTTAGGACTAGCGGGAACGCAGTATTTT
.	TRBJ2-7	TRBV7-9	TRBD1	CASSPSTGVEQYF	TGTGCCAGCAGCCCAAGTACAGGGGTCGAGCAGTACTTC
.	TRBJ1-2	TRBV19	TRBD1	CASSGQSYGYTF	TGTGCCAGCTCGGGACAGTCTTATGGCTACACCTTC
.	TRBJ2-5	TRBV10-1	.	CASSSRPEGETQYF	TGCGCCAGCTCCTCCCGGCCAGAGGGAGAGACCCAGTACTTC
.	TRBJ1-3	TRBV5-1	.	CASSYEEAGNTIYF	TGCGCCAGCAGCTACGAGGAGGCTGGAAACACCATATATTTT
.	TRBJ2-5	TRBV7-9	.	CASSPWDGGQETQYF	TGTGCCAGCAGCCCCTGGGACGGCGGCCAAGAGACCCAGTACTTC
once	TRBJ2-7	TRBV11-2	.	CASSGGYEQYF	TGTGCCAGCAGCGGGGGGTACGAGCAGTACTTC
.	TRBJ2-5	TRBV28	TRBD2	CASSFSAGEVEGETQYF	TGTGCCAGCAGTTTTTCCGCGGGAGAGGTAGAAGGAGAGACCCAGTACTTC
.	TRBJ2-1	TRBV9	.	CASSVVVGSVDEQFF	TGTGCCAGCAGCGTAGTGGTAGGGTCGGTGGATGAGCAGTTCTTC
.	TRBJ2-4	TRBV9	TRBD1	CASSAGQGDIQYF	TGTGCCAGCAGCGCGGGACAGGGGGACATTCAGTACTTC
once	TRBJ1-5	TRBV19	.	CASSISEGEGYQPQHF	TGTGCCAGTAGTATTAGTGAGGGTGAGGGCTATCAGCCCCAGCATTTT